The 26 T cell receptor beta chains presented below share a single source sample, sequenced in a study of shared clonotypes between healthy human individuals. Sequencing used immunoSEQ multiplex PCR; TCRdb keeps in-frame clones, though not all of them. The sample shows 2 million to 2.5 million clones, over 85% of them seen only once. Specimen: naive CD4+ T cells from PBMCs. The subset here: CD45RA+ positively selected. These receptors were taken from a man between 18 and 29 years old in good health. Some clones in this sample may be carry-over from other donors' samples.

The chain recombines TRBV5-1 with TRBJ2-5; a weak D match, TRBD2 (5 bases). The length of the CDR3 is 13 residues. CDR1 is SGHRS, CDR2 YFSETQ, per germline. The V gene lost 4 bases and the J gene lost 8 bases, with 15 bases spanning the gap. CDR3 residues: CASSLGKDFTQYF. CDR3 bases: TGCGCCAGCAGCCTCGGAAAGGACTTTACCCAGTACTTC.

V and J are TRBV7-3 and TRBJ2-7; the D is unclear. V dropped 5 bases and J dropped 5 bases, with 13 bases sitting between them. CDR1 SGHTA and CDR2 FQGTGA come from the germline V gene. This CDR3 comprises 13 residues. The CDR3 region has the DNA TGTGCCAGCAGCCCCGGCCTAGGGCACGAGCAGTACTTC. Its protein product is CASSPGLGHEQYF.

The chain recombines TRBV7-2 with TRBJ2-2; D not resolved. Trimming pared 5 bases from V and 4 bases from J, leaving 8 bases between. This CDR3 comprises 13 residues. The germline gives CDR1 SGHTA, CDR2 FQGNSA. This chain's CDR3 is CASSTRRTGELFF. The CDR3, as DNA: TGTGCCAGCAGCACCCGCCGCACCGGGGAGCTGTTTTTT.

The chain is built from TRBV28 and TRBJ1-5, with 8 bases matching TRBD1. The CDR3 extends over 17 amino acids. Germline trimming cut 1 base from V and 4 bases from J; bases unmatched to any gene: 9. Germline V lookup: CDR1 MDHEN, CDR2 SYDVKM. CDR3 in amino acids: CASSLLSLGQGNQPQHF. The DNA for the CDR3 is TGTGCCAGCAGTTTATTGTCTTTAGGACAGGGAAATCAGCCCCAGCATTTT. Complete variable domain (other parts from reference TRBV28 and TRBJ1-5): DVKVTQSSRYLVKRTGEKVFLECVQDMDHENMFWYRQDPGLGLRLIYFSYDVKMKEKGDIPEGYSVSREKKERFSLILESASTNQTSMYLCASSLLSLGQGNQPQHFGDGTRLSIL.

This chain uses TRBV5-5 with TRBJ2-7; 10 nucleotides match TRBD1. Losses at the gene ends were 4 bases for V and 2 bases for J; bases not matched to a gene: 6. CDR1 SGHKS and CDR2 YYEKEE come from the germline V gene (reference sequence). This CDR3 has 15 amino acids. CDR3 region: CASSLWTGGPYEQYF. The DNA for the CDR3 is TGTGCCAGCAGCCTCTGGACAGGGGGGCCCTACGAGCAGTACTTC.

The chain is built from TRBV11-3 and TRBJ2-1; 15 bases line up with TRBD2. The CDR3 sequence is 15 residues long. The germline V gene encodes CDR1 SGHNT and CDR2 YENEEA. Germline trimming cut 5 bases from V and 9 bases from J; bases unmatched to any gene: 5. The CDR3 here is CASSQGLAGGGEQFF. The DNA of the CDR3 is TGTGCCAGCAGCCAGGGACTAGCGGGAGGAGGTGAGCAGTTCTTC.

On this clone itself: Distinct nucleotide sequences in the sample also encode this CDR3. The J gene is TRBJ1-2, the V gene TRBV6-6; D gene unclear. V shed 0 bases and J shed 2 bases, with 7 bases lying between them. This CDR3 is 14 amino acids long. CDR1 and CDR2 (germline): MNHNY, SVGAGI (reference sequence). The CDR3 region is CASSYSAGNYGYTF. CDR3 sequence (DNA): TGTGCCAGCAGTTACTCAGCAGGAAACTATGGCTACACCTTC.

The chain has TRBV7-2 and TRBJ2-6; D is undetermined. Germline V gene lookup returns CDR1 SGHTA and CDR2 FQGNSA. Between the trimmed V and J ends, which lost 6 bases and 3 bases, there was a span of 6 bases. This CDR3 is built from 13 residues. CDR3 region: CASSLHGANVLTF. The DNA of the CDR3 is TGTGCCAGCAGTTTGCATGGGGCCAACGTCCTGACTTTC. The full variable domain, rest sourced from reference TRBV7-2 and TRBJ2-6, is GAGVSQSPSNKVTEKGKDVELRCDPISGHTALYWYRQSLGQGLEFLIYFQGNSAPDKSGLPSDRFSAERTGGSVSTLTIQRTQQEDSAVYLCASSLHGANVLTFGAGSRLTVL.

This sequence joins TRBV19 and TRBJ2-1; 9 bases match TRBD2. With V trimmed by 4 bases and J by 6 bases, 4 bases remained unmatched. This CDR3 region has 14 residues. The germline V gene encodes CDR1 LNHDA and CDR2 SQIVND (reference sequence). CDR3 sequence: CASSSGRAPNEQFF. As DNA, the CDR3 is TGTGCCAGTAGTAGCGGGAGGGCCCCCAATGAGCAGTTCTTC.

CDR3 amino acids: CASSVAGAANTEAFF. The CDR3 DNA is TGTGCCAGCAGCGTAGCTGGGGCAGCGAACACTGAAGCTTTCTTT. The chain has TRBV9 and TRBJ1-1; TRBD1 is a possible D gene (5 bases). Trimming left V 0 bases short and J 1 base short, with 10 bases between. The CDR3 covers 15 residues. Germline CDR1 and CDR2: SGDLS and YYNGEE. Variable domain in full (rest from reference TRBV9 and TRBJ1-1): DSGVTQTPKHLITATGQRVTLRCSPRSGDLSVYWYQQSLDQGLQFLIQYYNGEERAKGNILERFSAQQFPDLHSELNLSSLELGDSALYFCASSVAGAANTEAFFGQGTRLTVV.

Turning to this clone: Other DNA sequences in the same sample also yield this CDR3. This chain uses TRBV6-1 with TRBJ1-2; TRBD1 matches 8 bases. Germline V gene data show CDR1 as MNHNS and CDR2 as SASEGT. The CDR3 runs 13 residues. J lost 8 bases, V lost 6 bases, and 8 bases had no gene match. The CDR3 region is CASSADRGYGYTF. The CDR3 nucleotides are TGTGCCAGCAGCGCAGACAGGGGATACGGCTACACCTTC.

The J gene is TRBJ1-3, the V gene TRBV6-6; possible D gene TRBD1, 5 bases. There are 13 residues in the CDR3. The germline V gene has CDR1 MNHNY and CDR2 SVGAGI (reference sequence). Trimming took 4 bases from V and 7 from J, leaving 11 bases between them. CDR3 sequence reads: CASSLGVRNTIYF. The CDR3 DNA is TGTGCCAGCAGTTTGGGGGTTAGGAACACCATATATTTT.

The rearrangement joins TRBV5-5 to TRBJ1-1; 8 bases agree with TRBD1. This CDR3 has 15 residues. The germline V gene encodes CDR1 SGHKS and CDR2 YYEKEE (reference sequence). V shed 3 bases, J shed 3 bases, and the junction held 7 bases outside the gene matches. The CDR3 DNA reads as TGTGCCAGCAGCTATCCGGACAGGGCCTACACTGAAGCTTTCTTT. This encodes CASSYPDRAYTEAFF.

V is TRBV6-1 and J is TRBJ2-7, with D unclear. Germline V gene sequence: CDR1 MNHNS, CDR2 SASEGT. Deletions cut 4 bases from V and 8 bases from J, with 12 bases between. The CDR3 is made up of 12 amino acids. CDR3 region: CASSVNGFQQYF. The CDR3 region has the DNA TGTGCCAGCAGTGTGAACGGTTTCCAGCAGTACTTC.

V gene TRBV7-8 combines with J gene TRBJ1-5; 7 nucleotides align to TRBD1. CDR3 length equals 15 residues. Germline CDR1 SGHVS, CDR2 FQNEAQ. The junction had 7 bases not matched to a gene; V was cut back by 5 bases and J by 3 bases. The CDR3 DNA follows: TGTGCCAGCAGCCCCGACAGGGTGGCCAATCAGCCCCAGCATTTT. Encoded protein: CASSPDRVANQPQHF.

This chain links TRBV19 with TRBJ1-2; D gene ambiguous. The germline V gene encodes CDR1 LNHDA and CDR2 SQIVND (reference sequence). The V gene lost 5 bases and the J gene lost 5 bases, with 12 bases spanning the gap. The CDR3 covers 13 residues. The CDR3 coding sequence is TGTGCCAGTAGTCTGGGTCAGTCGTATGGCTACACCTTC. This sequence encodes CASSLGQSYGYTF.

The CDR3 loop is CASSLLTGGNSGYTF. CDR3 DNA sequence: TGTGCCAGCAGTTTATTAACAGGGGGGAATTCAGGCTACACCTTC. The chain recombines TRBV28 with TRBJ1-2; TRBD1 aligns across 8 bases. Per the germline V gene, CDR1 is MDHEN and CDR2 is SYDVKM. V dropped 1 base and J dropped 8; count of bases not matched to a gene: 9. The CDR3 is 15 residues long.

The chain couples TRBV29-1 to TRBJ2-7, with TRBD2 matching 14 bases. Per the germline V gene, CDR1 is SQVTM and CDR2 is ANQGSEA. The CDR3 covers 18 residues. Trimming removed 5 bases from V and 3 bases from J; junction bases left unmatched: 15. The CDR3 DNA follows: TGCAGCGTTCGGCCCGGGACTAGCGGGAGTAAGATAAGCTACGAGCAGTACTTC. Its protein is CSVRPGTSGSKISYEQYF.

The rearrangement uses TRBV7-2 and TRBJ2-1, with 11 bases fitting TRBD2. In germline, CDR1 is SGHTA, CDR2 FQGNSA. After removal of 4 bases from V and 1 base from J, the junction contained 3 bases not matched to a gene. The length of the CDR3 is 16 residues. The CDR3 spells CASSWGLAASYNEQFF. In DNA, the CDR3 is TGTGCCAGCAGCTGGGGACTAGCGGCATCCTACAATGAGCAGTTCTTC.

The chain is built from TRBV2 and TRBJ1-1, with a tentative D call TRBD1 (5 bases). Trimming took off 8 bases at V and 11 bases at J, with 18 bases between the two ends. This CDR3 is 12 amino acids long. CDR1 and CDR2 (germline): SNHLY, FYNNEI. For the CDR3, the DNA is TGTGCCAGCCGCCGGGACCCAGGAATGGCTTTCTTT. It specifies CASRRDPGMAFF.

The rearrangement joins TRBV4-2 to TRBJ1-2, with 8 bases lining up with TRBD1. The V gene end was trimmed by 3 bases and the J gene end by 4 bases; junction bases not matched to a gene: 13. This CDR3 is 17 amino acids long. CDR1 and CDR2 from the germline V gene are LGHNA and YNFKEQ. This CDR3 reads CASSHSPEAGGSYGYTF. The CDR3 DNA sequence: TGTGCCAGCAGCCATTCCCCCGAGGCAGGGGGCTCCTATGGCTACACCTTC.

Turning to this clone: This sample also contains other DNA sequences that code for the same CDR3. J is TRBJ1-3 and V is TRBV7-2, with TRBD1 as a possible D gene (5 bases). The ends were cut back, 2 bases at V and 4 bases at J, with 9 bases in the middle. Germline V gene lookup returns CDR1 SGHTA and CDR2 FQGNSA. This CDR3 comprises 14 residues. CDR3 residues: CASSLQGAGNTIYF. The CDR3 DNA reads TGTGCCAGCAGCTTACAGGGCGCGGGAAACACCATATATTTT.

The rearrangement links TRBV27 to TRBJ2-3; TRBD1 aligns across 9 bases. This CDR3 spans 17 amino acids. Per germline, CDR1 MNHEY and CDR2 SMNVEV (reference sequence). V dropped 3 bases and J dropped 3; count of bases not matched to a gene: 10. CDR3 nucleotides: TGTGCCAGCAGTTTCTCGACAGGGGGAAGAGAGACAGATACGCAGTATTTT. Translating it yields CASSFSTGGRETDTQYF.

This sequence joins TRBV19 and TRBJ1-4; D unresolved. The V end was cut by 7 bases, the J end by 4 bases, with 10 bases between. The germline CDR1 and CDR2 sequences are LNHDA and SQIVND (reference sequence). This CDR3 contains 13 residues. The CDR3 loop is CASTVSGNEKLFF. The CDR3 DNA is TGTGCCAGTACCGTATCGGGTAATGAAAAACTGTTTTTT.

The chain uses TRBV28 and TRBJ1-5; D remains ambiguous. V was pared by 8 bases and J by 5 bases, with 13 bases between. There are 13 residues in the CDR3. Germline V lookup: CDR1 MDHEN, CDR2 SYDVKM. The CDR3 loop reads CASGIEWYQPQHF. Written as DNA, the CDR3 is TGTGCCAGCGGGATCGAGTGGTATCAGCCCCAGCATTTT. Using reference TRBV28 and TRBJ1-5 for the parts outside the CDR3, the full variable domain is DVKVTQSSRYLVKRTGEKVFLECVQDMDHENMFWYRQDPGLGLRLIYFSYDVKMKEKGDIPEGYSVSREKKERFSLILESASTNQTSMYLCASGIEWYQPQHFGDGTRLSIL.

About this clone: The sample has other DNA sequences that encode this CDR3 too. The gene calls are TRBV18 and TRBJ2-7; no firm D call. The CDR3 spans 12 residues. Per the germline V gene, CDR1 is KGHSH and CDR2 is LQKENI. Deletions cut 3 bases from V and 1 base from J, with 4 bases between. The CDR3 reads CASSPGSYEQYF. CDR3 in DNA: TGTGCCAGCTCACCTGGGTCCTACGAGCAGTACTTC.